This entry features one TCR beta chain sequence. The same CDR3 arises from other DNA sequences in this sample as well. The sample is drawn from a study of ipilimumab plus nivolumab after autologous stem cell transplantation. Generated by immunoSEQ multiplex PCR, the TCRdb table keeps only in-frame clones and is missing some. Of tens of thousands of clones listed, over 80% are singletons. This receptor was taken from a male donor with diffuse large B-cell lymphoma. The specimen was PBMCs, collected in a trial of ipilimumab plus nivolumab as post-transplant consolidation.

CDR3: CASSEAGAGELFF. The CDR3 region has the DNA TGTGCCAGCAGTGAAGCCGGCGCCGGGGAGCTGTTTTTT. The V and J genes are TRBV6-1 and TRBJ2-2, with D unclear. There are 13 residues in the CDR3. Between the trimmed V and J ends, which lost 0 bases and 6 bases, there was a span of 5 bases. CDR1 and CDR2 (germline): MNHNS, SASEGT.